This T cell receptor beta chain emerged from a study of blood T cell repertoires in COVID-19. About the study: PBMCs, B-cell-depleted T cells, or T cells provided the cDNA or gDNA that made up the material.

Germline CDR1 SGDLS, CDR2 YYNGEE. V lost 3 bases and J lost 11, with 9 bases in between. The CDR3 spans 12 residues. In the original workflow: Reference gene primer amplification gave estimated nucleated cell counts. Repertoires were generated with immunoSEQ multiplex PCR, while TCRdb's copy carries only in-frame clones and drops some. The V and J calls and clone size are taken from that table; D and trimming were inferred from the DNA. The sample shows about 36,000 clones, 90% of them seen only once. This sequence was found in a human donor in a cohort sampled during active COVID-19. Sample: peripheral blood. V gene TRBV9 combines with J gene TRBJ1-6; D is uncertain. The CDR3 spells CASSAGVAPLHF. For the CDR3, the DNA is TGTGCCAGCAGCGCCGGGGTAGCACCCCTCCACTTT.